These 30 T cell receptor beta chains share one sample of origin, sequenced in a study of identical twins. TCRdb passed the 5' RACE reads through MiXCR, listing each CDR3 protein once. The profile covers 310,000 or so distinct CDR3 sequences, with roughly 10% appearing a single time and 6% to 8.5% taken by the ten largest. This sample also appeared in a second study, on yellow fever vaccine responses in identical twins.

Sample: CD8+ T cells sorted from blood. These receptors came from a woman aged 18 to 35 in good health.

This clonotype was observed a handful of times. The rearrangement joins TRBV15 to TRBJ2-3, with D hard to call. Trimming took off 1 base at V and 2 bases at J, with 13 bases between the two ends. CDR1 is LNHNV, CDR2 YYDKDF, per germline (reference sequence). The CDR3 runs 16 residues. The CDR3 protein is CATSRGVWEDTDTQYF. In DNA, the CDR3 is TGTGCCACCAGCAGAGGAGTATGGGAAGACACAGATACGCAGTATTTT.

This clonotype was detected a few times. The genes are TRBV12-3 or TRBV12-4 and TRBJ1-1; no definite D call. V lost 0 bases to trimming and J lost 0 bases, with 17 bases between them. The CDR3 loop spans 18 amino acids. The DNA of the CDR3 is TGTGCCAGCAGTTTAGCGCCGAACTCGGACGGGCTGAACACTGAAGCTTTCTTT. Translated: CASSLAPNSDGLNTEAFF.

CDR3 loop: CASGLEGAYEQYF. As DNA, the CDR3 is TGTGCTAGTGGTTTGGAGGGGGCCTACGAGCAGTACTTC. J is TRBJ2-7 and V is TRBV12-5; tentatively, D is TRBD1 (6 bases). V was shortened by 1 base and J by 2 bases, with 6 bases between the two germline ends. Germline CDR1 is LGHNT and CDR2 is FRNRAP. The CDR3 totals 13 residues.

The table lists this clonotype with a few counts. The chain couples TRBV4-3 to TRBJ2-2, with 12 bases matching TRBD2. V was pared by 3 bases and J by 6 bases, with 8 bases of the junction left unmatched. CDR3 length equals 17 residues. Germline CDR1 LGHNA, CDR2 YSLEER. CDR3 sequence: CASSHHLLAGGPGELFF. The CDR3 bases are TGCGCCAGCAGCCATCATTTGCTAGCGGGAGGGCCCGGGGAGCTGTTTTTT.

This clonotype was seen at least ten times. This chain joins TRBV7-9 and TRBJ2-7; 7 bases map to TRBD1. The CDR3 is made up of 15 amino acids. CDR1 is SEHNR and CDR2 is FQNEAQ in the germline V gene (reference sequence). V was clipped by 6 bases and J by 0 bases; unmatched bases: 8. CDR3 in amino acids: CASRETGQSSYEQYF. The CDR3 DNA follows: TGTGCCAGCAGAGAGACAGGGCAGAGCTCCTACGAGCAGTACTTC.

This chain connects TRBV6-1 to TRBJ1-1; 7 nucleotides align to TRBD1. J was trimmed by 3 bases and V by 4 bases; bases with no gene match: 14. The CDR3 consists of 17 residues. Germline V gene data show CDR1 as MNHNS and CDR2 as SASEGT. The CDR3, as DNA: TGTGCCAGCAGTGGCACAAATCGCCGGACAGGCGACACTGAAGCTTTCTTT. Amino acid sequence: CASSGTNRRTGDTEAFF.

This clonotype was seen repeatedly, ten times or more. The V and J genes are TRBV28 and TRBJ2-2; TRBD1 might be the D (6 bases). The CDR3 runs to 13 residues. Germline CDR1 and CDR2: MDHEN and SYDVKM. V lost 3 bases and J lost 8, with 10 bases in between. The CDR3 protein is CASSFQGSGELFF. DNA of the CDR3: TGTGCCAGCAGTTTCCAGGGGAGTGGGGAGCTGTTTTTT.

V and J are TRBV29-1 and TRBJ2-7; D may correspond to TRBD1 or TRBD2 (6 bases each). Trimming took 6 bases from V and 3 from J, leaving 15 bases between them. Germline CDR1 reads SQVTM; CDR2 reads ANQGSEA. The CDR3 contains 13 residues. The CDR3 nucleotides read TGCAGCGTAACCGGGGGACATCACTACGAGCAGTACTTC. It yields the protein CSVTGGHHYEQYF.

DNA for the CDR3: TGTGCCAGCAGCGGGACAGGGTACGGGAACACTGAAGCTTTCTTT. The encoded protein is CASSGTGYGNTEAFF. The V gene is TRBV9, the J gene TRBJ1-1; 8 nucleotides agree with TRBD1. V shed 3 bases, J shed 1 base, and the junction held 5 bases outside the gene matches. CDR3 length equals 15 residues. The germline V gene has CDR1 SGDLS and CDR2 YYNGEE.

The chain has TRBV7-9 and TRBJ2-7, with TRBD2 matching over 7 bases. Germline CDR1 and CDR2: SEHNR and FQNEAQ (reference sequence). The CDR3 is 15 residues long. Trimming cost V 4 bases and J 6 bases; bases outside gene matches: 12. The CDR3 nucleotides read TGTGCCAGCAGCTATGGGAGGGAGACAACCCTCGAGCAGTACTTC. This sequence encodes CASSYGRETTLEQYF.

This clonotype was seen only a few times. This sequence joins TRBV6-2 or TRBV6-3 and TRBJ1-1; D call uncertain. This CDR3 contains 15 residues. Germline V lookup: CDR1 MNHEY, CDR2 SVGEGT. V lost 4 bases and J lost 1, with 13 bases in between. The CDR3 DNA sequence: TGTGCCAGCAGTTCCCGGAATCCAAGGAACACTGAAGCTTTCTTT. Amino acids: CASSSRNPRNTEAFF.

This clonotype was counted at least ten times. J is TRBJ2-7 and V is TRBV10-3; the D gene could be TRBD1 or TRBD2 (5 bases each). Germline-derived CDR1 and CDR2 are ENHRY and SYGVKD. The CDR3 sequence is 14 residues long. Deletions cut 2 bases from V and 0 bases from J, with 8 bases between. CDR3 sequence: CAISEIGTSYEQYF. DNA of the CDR3: TGTGCCATCAGTGAGATAGGGACCTCCTACGAGCAGTACTTC.

This clonotype was found a few times. The genes are TRBV29-1 and TRBJ2-7; no firm D call. CDR1 is SQVTM, CDR2 ANQGSEA, per germline. The CDR3 extends over 10 amino acids. V gave up 6 bases and J gave up 3 bases, with 6 bases separating them. CDR3 loop: CSVGIYEQYF. The CDR3 bases are TGCAGCGTAGGAATCTACGAGCAGTACTTC.

This clonotype was counted at least ten times. The V gene is TRBV25-1, the J gene TRBJ2-1; TRBD1 matches 7 bases. Germline V gene lookup returns CDR1 MGHDK and CDR2 SYGVNS. CDR3 size: 12 residues. With 8 bases clipped from V and 9 bases from J, the junction kept 7 bases outside the gene matches. The CDR3 reads CASDRELGEQFF. DNA of the CDR3: TGTGCCAGCGACAGGGAATTGGGTGAGCAGTTCTTC.

This clonotype was observed a few times. The chain has TRBV11-2 and TRBJ2-7, with 9 positions matching TRBD1. The CDR3 is 15 amino acids. Germline V lookup: CDR1 SGHAT, CDR2 FQNNGV. The junction had 9 bases not matched to a gene; V was cut back by 1 base and J by 8 bases. The CDR3 DNA is TGTGCCAGCAGCTTAGGGGGACAGGGAGGCGGAAAGCAGTACTTC. Translating it yields CASSLGGQGGGKQYF.

This sequence joins TRBV7-2 and TRBJ2-7, with TRBD1 matching 9 bases. The CDR3 loop spans 14 amino acids. With V trimmed by 3 bases and J by 5 bases, 5 bases remained unmatched. Germline V gene data show CDR1 as SGHTA and CDR2 as FQGNSA. The CDR3 is CASSLSTGGNEQYF. CDR3 coding DNA: TGTGCCAGCAGCTTGAGTACAGGGGGCAACGAGCAGTACTTC.

V usage is TRBV7-9 and J usage is TRBJ2-3; 7 nucleotides align to TRBD2. Germline trimming cut 2 bases from V and 2 bases from J; bases unmatched to any gene: 10. Germline lookup yields CDR1 SEHNR and CDR2 FQNEAQ (reference sequence). CDR3 length: 17 residues. DNA for the CDR3: TGTGCCAGCAGCTTATCGGTTACTAGCGTCTTCACAGATACGCAGTATTTT. This sequence encodes CASSLSVTSVFTDTQYF. The full variable domain, rest sourced from reference TRBV7-9 and TRBJ2-3, is DTGVSQNPRHKITKRGQNVTFRCDPISEHNRLYWYRQTLGQGPEFLTYFQNEAQLEKSRLLSDRFSAERPKGSFSTLEIQRTEQGDSAMYLCASSLSVTSVFTDTQYFGPGTRLTVL.

The CDR3 spells CASSRGLPDTTDTQYF. Here the CDR3 DNA reads TGTGCCAGCAGCCGAGGACTACCCGACACCACAGATACGCAGTATTTT. This rearrangement joins TRBV27 to TRBJ2-3; a weak D match, TRBD2 (6 bases). The length of the CDR3 is 16 residues. Germline V gene data show CDR1 as MNHEY and CDR2 as SMNVEV (reference sequence). Trimming cost V 6 bases and J 2 bases, with 18 bases left between them.

The chain carries TRBV5-6 and TRBJ2-7; D gene unclear. V was trimmed by 1 base and J by 3 bases, leaving 8 bases between them. The germline V gene encodes CDR1 SGHDT and CDR2 YYEEEE. This CDR3 region has 13 residues. CDR3 loop: CASSLMYGYEQYF. CDR3 DNA: TGTGCCAGCAGCTTGATGTATGGCTACGAGCAGTACTTC.

This clonotype was detected ten times or more. The gene calls are TRBV5-1 and TRBJ1-5; D is perhaps TRBD1 (6 bases). Germline assignment: CDR1 SGHRS and CDR2 YFSETQ. The CDR3 spans 18 residues. V gave up 4 bases and J gave up 0 bases, with 20 bases separating them. CDR3 DNA: TGCGCCAGCAGCCCTGGGGGCTTTAGCAGCTATAGCAATCAGCCCCAGCATTTT. Translated: CASSPGGFSSYSNQPQHF.

This clonotype was counted ten times or more. V usage is TRBV5-1 and J usage is TRBJ1-1, with D tentatively TRBD1 (5 bases). This CDR3 comprises 14 residues. In germline, CDR1 is SGHRS, CDR2 YFSETQ. Trimming took 4 bases from V and 4 from J, leaving 14 bases between them. CDR3 region: CASSVDSSSTEAFF. CDR3 sequence (DNA): TGCGCCAGCAGCGTAGACAGTAGTAGCACTGAAGCTTTCTTT.

This clonotype was seen a few times. The chain couples TRBV28 to TRBJ2-7; 10 bases are shared with TRBD1. Trimming at V came to 8 bases and at J to 3 bases, leaving 1 base not matched to a gene. Per germline, CDR1 MDHEN and CDR2 SYDVKM. This CDR3 region has 12 residues. Here the CDR3 DNA reads TGTGCCAGCGGACAGGGGGACTACGAGCAGTACTTC. Residues: CASGQGDYEQYF.

The sample holds many counts of this clonotype. This chain links TRBV6-1 with TRBJ1-1; D is perhaps TRBD1 (5 bases). V shed 0 bases and J shed 0 bases, with 8 bases lying between them. This CDR3 has 15 residues. Per germline, CDR1 MNHNS and CDR2 SASEGT. This CDR3 reads CASSEAGAMNTEAFF. In DNA, the CDR3 is TGTGCCAGCAGTGAAGCCGGGGCAATGAACACTGAAGCTTTCTTT.

The J gene is TRBJ2-7, the V gene TRBV7-9, with 8 positions matching TRBD2. Trimming at V came to 1 base and at J to 2 bases, leaving 4 bases not matched to a gene. This CDR3 region has 15 residues. The V gene's germline CDR1 is SEHNR and CDR2 FQNEAQ (reference sequence). The CDR3 reads CASSLGTGGPYEQYF. In nucleotides, the CDR3 is TGTGCCAGCAGCTTAGGTACGGGGGGGCCCTACGAGCAGTACTTC. The whole variable domain, filled in from reference TRBV7-9 and TRBJ2-7, reads DTGVSQNPRHKITKRGQNVTFRCDPISEHNRLYWYRQTLGQGPEFLTYFQNEAQLEKSRLLSDRFSAERPKGSFSTLEIQRTEQGDSAMYLCASSLGTGGPYEQYFGPGTRLTVT.

This clonotype was observed many times. This chain uses TRBV28 with TRBJ2-3, with D perhaps matching TRBD2 (6 bases). The CDR3 is 14 residues long. V lost 7 bases to trimming and J lost 2 bases, with 13 bases between them. Germline V gene data show CDR1 as MDHEN and CDR2 as SYDVKM. The CDR3 DNA follows: TGTGCCAGCATCGATAGCGGAAACACAGATACGCAGTATTTT. It specifies CASIDSGNTDTQYF.

The chain employs TRBV27 and TRBJ1-2; TRBD1 matches at 7 bases. From germline, CDR1 is MNHEY and CDR2 SMNVEV (reference sequence). V shed 4 bases, J shed 7 bases, and the junction held 6 bases outside the gene matches. The CDR3 extends over 13 amino acids. This CDR3 is CASSSRTGLGYTF. The CDR3 region has the DNA TGTGCCAGCAGTTCCCGGACAGGTCTTGGCTACACCTTC.

This clonotype has at least ten counts. The CDR3, as DNA: TGTGCCACCAGTGAGTGGACAGCACAGCCCCAGCATTTT. This sequence encodes CATSEWTAQPQHF. V gene TRBV24-1 combines with J gene TRBJ1-5, with D maybe TRBD1 (6 bases). V was shortened by 4 bases and J by 7 bases, with 10 bases between the two germline ends. Germline CDR1 reads KGHDR; CDR2 reads SFDVKD. This CDR3 is built from 13 residues.

This clonotype came up once. At one of its ends the junction is not consistent with the germline gene, which may arise from a read error. The rearrangement uses TRBV7-7 and TRBJ2-3, with 8 nucleotides matching TRBD1. Germline V gene data show CDR1 as SSHAT and CDR2 as FNYEAQ (reference sequence). The CDR3 consists of 16 residues. As DNA, the CDR3 is TGTGCTAGCAGCTTAGGTTCAGGGGGCTTGACAGATACGCAGTATTTT. It yields the protein CASSLGSGGLTDTQYF. The variable domain in full, completed from reference TRBV7-7 and TRBJ2-3, reads GAGVSQSPRYKVTKRGQDVTLRCDPISSHATLYWYQQALGQGPEFLTYFNYEAQPDKSGLPSDRFSAERPEGSISTLTIQRTEQRDSAMYRCASSLGSGGLTDTQYFGPGTRLTVL.

This clonotype appeared many times. V gene TRBV7-9 combines with J gene TRBJ2-7, with D unresolved. CDR1 and CDR2 (germline): SEHNR, FQNEAQ (reference sequence). V shed 6 bases and J shed 2 bases, with 8 bases lying between them. The CDR3 consists of 12 residues. As DNA, the CDR3 is TGTGCCAGCAGTCAGAATACCTACGAGCAGTACTTC. It codes for CASSQNTYEQYF. Using reference TRBV7-9 and TRBJ2-7 for the parts outside the CDR3, the full variable domain is DTGVSQNPRHKITKRGQNVTFRCDPISEHNRLYWYRQTLGQGPEFLTYFQNEAQLEKSRLLSDRFSAERPKGSFSTLEIQRTEQGDSAMYLCASSQNTYEQYFGPGTRLTVT.

This clonotype was seen many times. This chain joins TRBV20-1 and TRBJ2-1, with D perhaps matching TRBD1 (6 bases). The CDR3 is made up of 12 amino acids. Between the trimmed V and J ends, which lost 5 bases and 6 bases, there was a span of 11 bases. Germline CDR1 and CDR2: DFQATT and SNEGSKA (reference sequence). CDR3 in DNA: TGCAGTGCTCGGCGGACAGTCAATGAGCAGTTCTTC. Protein: CSARRTVNEQFF.